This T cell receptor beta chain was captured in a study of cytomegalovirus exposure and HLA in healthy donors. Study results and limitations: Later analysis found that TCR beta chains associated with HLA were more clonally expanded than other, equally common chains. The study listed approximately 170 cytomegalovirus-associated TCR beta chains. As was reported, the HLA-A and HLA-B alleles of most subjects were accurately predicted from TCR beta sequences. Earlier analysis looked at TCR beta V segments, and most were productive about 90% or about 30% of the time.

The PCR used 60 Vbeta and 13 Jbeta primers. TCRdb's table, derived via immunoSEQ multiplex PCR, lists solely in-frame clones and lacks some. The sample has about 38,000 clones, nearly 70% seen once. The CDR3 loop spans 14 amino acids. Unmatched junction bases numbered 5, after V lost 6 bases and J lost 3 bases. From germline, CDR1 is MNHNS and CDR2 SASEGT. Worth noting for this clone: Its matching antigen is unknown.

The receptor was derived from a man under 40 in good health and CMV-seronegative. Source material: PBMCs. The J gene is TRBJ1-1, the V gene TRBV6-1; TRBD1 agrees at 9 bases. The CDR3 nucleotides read TGTGCCAGCAGCCGGGACAGGGCCGACACTGAAGCTTTCTTT. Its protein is CASSRDRADTEAFF.